What follows describes a single TCR beta chain. There is no known antigen for this receptor. Base qualities are not at hand, and no much larger clone is one base apart. Different DNA sequences within this sample yield the same CDR3. These data come from a study of blood T cell repertoires in COVID-19 (dated by TCRdb to 2018 to 2020). For the study in its entirety: Samples from collaborators originated in the United States, Italy and Spain and spanned both the acute and convalescent phases of COVID-19. The prospective study material was composed of cDNA or gDNA derived from T cells, B-cell-depleted T cells, or PBMCs. Deeply sampled blood TCRbeta repertoires from subjects exposed to, actively infected with, or recovered from COVID-19 were included in the dataset. The repertoires were released in a freely available public database meant as a resource for research on the immune response to SARS-CoV-2. Samples came from the ongoing ImmuneRACE study (first 160 participants) plus 1,254 subjects from 6 global collaborators. The sample metadata nearly always contained a de-identified subject ID, COVID-19 status, age in years and sex. Where available, HLA class I and class II types were taken from metadata supplied by the sample provider and were not determined by assay-based typing.

What the research found in general, with its limitations: How much clinical and demographic metadata was included differed by source and by participant, and the metadata was provided uncurated.

Germline trimming: 3 bases from V, 7 bases from J; junction bases outside gene matches: 3. CDR1 LGHDT and CDR2 YNNKEL are derived from the germline V gene (reference sequence). The CDR3 measures 15 amino acids from cysteine to phenylalanine. The entry retains the CDR3 DNA only, 45 bases that are in frame from base 1. TCRbeta CDR3 regions were amplified from genomic DNA using the immunoSEQ Assay, a bias-controlled multiplex PCR. As for how the authors treated the data: Within the assay, amplification of reference gene primers was used to estimate how many nucleated cells each sample contained. To quantify the absolute abundance of each unique TCRbeta CDR3 rearrangement, sequence reads were collapsed and filtered. For each sample, productive Simpson clonality was calculated by taking the square root of Simpson's diversity index across productive rearrangements. TCRdb limited this immuneACCESS table to in-frame rearrangements with V and J called. A share of clones is missing; checked studies link under half to unresolved V genes, and the rest is unexplained. That table supplies the V and J calls and clone size; D and trimming were determined from the DNA. Here the sample has over 250,000 clones; about four fifths occur a single time. Jointly, the top ten make up 8% to 10% of the sample.

A second Seattle source provided samples from volunteer blood donors who had recovered from COVID-19. Whole blood was collected in K2EDTA tubes by collaborating institutions according to the institutions' own protocols. For TCRbeta analysis, collaborator samples were shipped as frozen whole blood, as isolated PBMCs, or as DNA extracted from either sample type. This sequence originates from a woman aged 45-60 years who had recovered from COVID-19. The sample was peripheral blood. The chain was built from TRBV3-1 (or the pseudogene TRBV3-2) and TRBJ1-6; a stretch of 10 junction bases matches TRBD1. The CDR3 amino acid sequence is: CASSQGTGVNSPLHF. The sequenced DNA: TGTGCCAGCAGCCAGGGGACAGGGGTAAATTCACCCCTCCACTTT.